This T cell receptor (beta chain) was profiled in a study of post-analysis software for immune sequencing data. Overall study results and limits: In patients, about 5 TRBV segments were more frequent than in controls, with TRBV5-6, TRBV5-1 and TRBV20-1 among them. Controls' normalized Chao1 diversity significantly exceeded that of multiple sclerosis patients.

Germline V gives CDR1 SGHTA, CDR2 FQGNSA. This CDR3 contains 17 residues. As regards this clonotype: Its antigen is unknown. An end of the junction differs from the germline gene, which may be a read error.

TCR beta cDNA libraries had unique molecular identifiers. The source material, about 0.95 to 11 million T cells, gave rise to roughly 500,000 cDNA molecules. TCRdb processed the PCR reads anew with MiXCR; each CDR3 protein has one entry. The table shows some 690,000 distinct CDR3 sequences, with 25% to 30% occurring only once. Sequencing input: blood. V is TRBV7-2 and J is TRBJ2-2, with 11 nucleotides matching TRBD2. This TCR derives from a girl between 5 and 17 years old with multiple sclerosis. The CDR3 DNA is TGTGCCAGCAGCTCCAGCCTACTAGCGGGGGCGACCGGGGAGCTGCTTTTT. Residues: CASSSSLLAGATGELLF.